These T cell receptor beta chains were read from a single sample in a study of type 1 regulatory T cells. TCRdb used MiXCR to reprocess the reads, holding one entry per CDR3 protein. This table holds fewer than 25,000 distinct CDR3 sequences, approximately 77% found once. These TCRs' antigens remain unknown. The specimen was cultured T cells, either the whole culture or a sorted T cell fraction (not recorded which). The origin of the receptors is a human donor in good health. CDR3s include the opening cysteine and the closing phenylalanine or tryptophan. A D gene is named only where the DNA matches it firmly. Rows may omit the clone size; those that give it use once, few, many or a size class.

clone_size: .; d_call: TRBD1; j_call: TRBJ1-2; v_call: TRBV2; cdr3_nt: TGTGCCAGCAGGACCGGGACAGGGGACTATGGCTACACCTTC; cdr3_aa: CASRTGTGDYGYTF
clone_size: .; d_call: TRBD1; j_call: TRBJ1-1; v_call: TRBV6-2/TRBV6-3; cdr3_nt: TGTGCCAGCAGCCGAGGACAGGGTGGAGCTTTCTTT; cdr3_aa: CASSRGQGGAFF
clone_size: .; d_call: TRBD2; j_call: TRBJ2-2; v_call: TRBV20-1; cdr3_nt: TGCAGTGCTAGTCGTTACGGGGGGGCTGGCGGGGAGCTGTTTTTT; cdr3_aa: CSASRYGGAGGELFF
clone_size: .; d_call: .; j_call: TRBJ1-1; v_call: TRBV3-1; cdr3_nt: TGTGCCAGCAGCACAGGTATCAACACTGAAGCTTTCTTT; cdr3_aa: CASSTGINTEAFF
clone_size: .; d_call: .; j_call: TRBJ1-5; v_call: TRBV6-5; cdr3_nt: TGTGCCAGCAGTTACTCGTACGGAGATAATCAGCCCCAGCATTTT; cdr3_aa: CASSYSYGDNQPQHF
clone_size: .; d_call: .; j_call: TRBJ2-7; v_call: TRBV30; cdr3_nt: TGTGCCTGGAGTAGGGGCCACTCCTACGAGCAGTACTTC; cdr3_aa: CAWSRGHSYEQYF
clone_size: few; d_call: .; j_call: TRBJ2-1; v_call: TRBV18; cdr3_nt: TGTGCCAGCACAGGGTATCTGTCGGGGGTGAACAATGAGCAGTTCTTC; cdr3_aa: CASTGYLSGVNNEQFF
clone_size: .; d_call: .; j_call: TRBJ1-1; v_call: TRBV5-1; cdr3_nt: TGCGCCAGCAGCTTGGATTTAGGAGTTGAAGCTTTCTTT; cdr3_aa: CASSLDLGVEAFF
clone_size: .; d_call: .; j_call: TRBJ2-7; v_call: TRBV20-1; cdr3_nt: TGCAGTGCTAGAGATGCGGGGCGAAACTACGAGCAGTACTTC; cdr3_aa: CSARDAGRNYEQYF
clone_size: .; d_call: TRBD2; j_call: TRBJ2-2; v_call: TRBV3-1; cdr3_nt: TGTGCCAGCAGCCCCGGGACTAGCGTCGCGGGGGAGCTGTTTTTT; cdr3_aa: CASSPGTSVAGELFF
clone_size: .; d_call: TRBD1; j_call: TRBJ2-7; v_call: TRBV12-3/TRBV12-4; cdr3_nt: TGTGCCAGCACCTTCGGGACAGGGGGGAACGAGCAGTACTTC; cdr3_aa: CASTFGTGGNEQYF
clone_size: .; d_call: TRBD2; j_call: TRBJ2-5; v_call: TRBV20-1; cdr3_nt: TGCAGGGGATTAAGTGGACTAGCGGGTGAAGAGACCCAGTACTTC; cdr3_aa: CRGLSGLAGEETQYF
clone_size: .; d_call: .; j_call: TRBJ2-5; v_call: TRBV30; cdr3_nt: TGTGCCTGGACTAGCGAGCAAGAGACCCAGTACTTC; cdr3_aa: CAWTSEQETQYF
clone_size: once; d_call: .; j_call: TRBJ1-2; v_call: TRBV7-9; cdr3_nt: TGTGCCAGCAGCCTCCTACAGGGATCGGAGGGCTACACCTTC; cdr3_aa: CASSLLQGSEGYTF
clone_size: .; d_call: .; j_call: TRBJ1-5; v_call: TRBV19; cdr3_nt: TGTGCCAGTAGTCCCCAAACAGGGATCAATCAGCCCCAGCATTTT; cdr3_aa: CASSPQTGINQPQHF
clone_size: .; d_call: .; j_call: TRBJ1-1; v_call: TRBV4-3; cdr3_nt: TGCGCCAGCAGCCAAGATCTGCAGAGAGAAGCTTTCTTT; cdr3_aa: CASSQDLQREAFF
clone_size: .; d_call: .; j_call: TRBJ1-1; v_call: TRBV10-3; cdr3_nt: TGTGCCATCAGTCGCGGGGAAAACACTGAAGCTTTCTTT; cdr3_aa: CAISRGENTEAFF
clone_size: .; d_call: .; j_call: TRBJ2-7; v_call: TRBV5-1; cdr3_nt: TGCGCCAGCAGCAGGCGACAGGGAGGCGGCGAGCAGTACTTC; cdr3_aa: CASSRRQGGGEQYF
clone_size: few; d_call: TRBD1; j_call: TRBJ1-3; v_call: TRBV4-1; cdr3_nt: TGCGCCAGCAGCTCACAGGGGGCTGGAAACACCATATATTTT; cdr3_aa: CASSSQGAGNTIYF
clone_size: .; d_call: .; j_call: TRBJ1-1; v_call: TRBV18; cdr3_nt: TGTGCCAGCTCCCGCAACACAGGGCTTTCAACGGGGGTCGAAGCTTTCTTT; cdr3_aa: CASSRNTGLSTGVEAFF
clone_size: few; d_call: TRBD1; j_call: TRBJ2-1; v_call: TRBV7-8; cdr3_nt: TGTGCCAGCAGGAGGGACAGGGCCGCCTACAATGAGCAGTTCTTC; cdr3_aa: CASRRDRAAYNEQFF
clone_size: .; d_call: TRBD1; j_call: TRBJ2-1; v_call: TRBV5-6; cdr3_nt: TGTGCCAGCAGTCAGGGGGCGGGCTACAATGAGCAGTTCTTC; cdr3_aa: CASSQGAGYNEQFF
clone_size: .; d_call: .; j_call: TRBJ1-3; v_call: TRBV4-1; cdr3_nt: TGCGCCAGCAGCCAAGCTGCCGCTAGCTCTGGAAACACCATATATTTT; cdr3_aa: CASSQAAASSGNTIYF
clone_size: .; d_call: TRBD2; j_call: TRBJ2-1; v_call: TRBV15; cdr3_nt: TGTGCCACCACCGATGCGGTAGCGGGGATGAATGAGCAGTTCTTC; cdr3_aa: CATTDAVAGMNEQFF
clone_size: once; d_call: .; j_call: TRBJ1-2; v_call: TRBV5-1; cdr3_nt: TGCGCCAGCAGCACGTACAGGGACTATGGCTACACCTTC; cdr3_aa: CASSTYRDYGYTF
clone_size: .; d_call: TRBD2; j_call: TRBJ2-3; v_call: TRBV7-9; cdr3_nt: TGTGCCAGCAGCTTGGTCGTGACTAGCGGCACAGATACGCAGTATTTT; cdr3_aa: CASSLVVTSGTDTQYF
clone_size: .; d_call: .; j_call: TRBJ2-2; v_call: TRBV10-3; cdr3_nt: TGTGCCTACACCACTAGGTTAGACCGGGGAGAGCTGTTTTTT; cdr3_aa: CAYTTRLDRGELFF
clone_size: once; d_call: .; j_call: TRBJ1-3; v_call: TRBV21-1; cdr3_nt: TGTGCCAGCAGGGGACAATCCTTTCCCTCTGGAAACACCATATATTTT; cdr3_aa: CASRGQSFPSGNTIYF
clone_size: .; d_call: TRBD2; j_call: TRBJ2-2; v_call: TRBV5-6; cdr3_nt: TGTGCCAGCAGCGCGGGACTAGGGGGCACCGGGGAGCTGTTTTTT; cdr3_aa: CASSAGLGGTGELFF
clone_size: .; d_call: .; j_call: TRBJ2-5; v_call: TRBV18; cdr3_nt: TGTGCCAGCTCCCCGCGGGGTCAAGAGACCCAGTACTTC; cdr3_aa: CASSPRGQETQYF
clone_size: .; d_call: .; j_call: TRBJ2-7; v_call: TRBV20-1; cdr3_nt: TGCAGTGCCCTAAGGGGTCCCGACGAGCAGTACTTC; cdr3_aa: CSALRGPDEQYF
clone_size: .; d_call: .; j_call: TRBJ1-1; v_call: TRBV5-1; cdr3_nt: TGCGCCAGCAGCTTGGAACGGGGTACTGAAGCTTTCTTT; cdr3_aa: CASSLERGTEAFF
clone_size: .; d_call: TRBD1; j_call: TRBJ2-1; v_call: TRBV2; cdr3_nt: TGTGCCAGCAGTAAAACCGGGACAGGGTTCTACAATGAGCAGTTCTTC; cdr3_aa: CASSKTGTGFYNEQFF
clone_size: .; d_call: .; j_call: TRBJ2-3; v_call: TRBV20-1; cdr3_nt: TGCAGTGCTAGGCCGGGACCCCAGCGAGATACGCAGTATTTT; cdr3_aa: CSARPGPQRDTQYF
clone_size: .; d_call: .; j_call: TRBJ1-3; v_call: TRBV7-2; cdr3_nt: TGTGCCAGCACCGAGAGGGGGAGGCCCGGTTTAGACACCATATATTTT; cdr3_aa: CASTERGRPGLDTIYF
clone_size: .; d_call: .; j_call: TRBJ2-1; v_call: TRBV2; cdr3_nt: TGTGCCAGAGGGGGTCTTCTAAACAATGAGCAGTTCTTC; cdr3_aa: CARGGLLNNEQFF
clone_size: .; d_call: .; j_call: TRBJ1-5; v_call: TRBV7-8; cdr3_nt: TGTGCCAGCAGCACGACCTGGGACCGCCCGCAGGGGCCCCAGCATTTT; cdr3_aa: CASSTTWDRPQGPQHF
clone_size: .; d_call: TRBD2; j_call: TRBJ2-2; v_call: TRBV7-2; cdr3_nt: TGTGCCAGCAGCTCGGGGGGACTAGCGGACACCGGGGAGCTGTTTTTT; cdr3_aa: CASSSGGLADTGELFF
clone_size: few; d_call: .; j_call: TRBJ2-7; v_call: TRBV2; cdr3_nt: TGTGCCAGCACTAAAGACCGCCAAATTACCTACGAGCAGTACTTC; cdr3_aa: CASTKDRQITYEQYF
clone_size: .; d_call: TRBD1; j_call: TRBJ1-1; v_call: TRBV25-1; cdr3_nt: TGTGCCAGCAGTGACCCTACTTACAGGGGAGACACTGAAGCTTTCTTT; cdr3_aa: CASSDPTYRGDTEAFF
clone_size: once; d_call: .; j_call: TRBJ2-2; v_call: TRBV10-3; cdr3_nt: TGTGCCACTGGTGACACCGGGGAGCTGTTTTTT; cdr3_aa: CATGDTGELFF
clone_size: few; d_call: .; j_call: TRBJ2-3; v_call: TRBV5-1; cdr3_nt: TGCGCCAGCAGCCTTGGCCTAGATGGCACAGATACGCAGTATTTT; cdr3_aa: CASSLGLDGTDTQYF
clone_size: .; d_call: TRBD2; j_call: TRBJ2-1; v_call: TRBV10-3; cdr3_nt: TGTGCCATCAGCTCTACTAGCGGGGCTTACAATGAGCAGTTCTTC; cdr3_aa: CAISSTSGAYNEQFF
clone_size: .; d_call: .; j_call: TRBJ1-1; v_call: TRBV9; cdr3_nt: TGTGCCAGCAGCGTAGGATACACGAACACTGAAGCTTTCTTT; cdr3_aa: CASSVGYTNTEAFF
clone_size: .; d_call: .; j_call: TRBJ2-2; v_call: TRBV7-2; cdr3_nt: TGTGCCAGCAGCTTCGGCAGGCGCACCGGGGAGCTGTTTTTT; cdr3_aa: CASSFGRRTGELFF
clone_size: .; d_call: .; j_call: TRBJ1-5; v_call: TRBV7-7; cdr3_nt: TGTGCTAGCAGCTTACTCAGCCGCAGGGAAATTAGCAATCAGCCCCAGCATTTT; cdr3_aa: CASSLLSRREISNQPQHF
clone_size: .; d_call: .; j_call: TRBJ1-4; v_call: TRBV20-1; cdr3_nt: TGCAGTGCGATAAAGGGGGGGGGTGGTGAAAAACTGTTTTTT; cdr3_aa: CSAIKGGGGEKLFF
clone_size: .; d_call: .; j_call: TRBJ1-6; v_call: TRBV12-3/TRBV12-4; cdr3_nt: TGTGCCAGTAACCCGGGCCTTAATTCACCCCTCCACTTT; cdr3_aa: CASNPGLNSPLHF
clone_size: .; d_call: .; j_call: TRBJ1-1; v_call: TRBV7-3; cdr3_nt: TGTGCCAGCAGCCACCCGGGGACTGAAGCTTTCTTT; cdr3_aa: CASSHPGTEAFF
clone_size: .; d_call: .; j_call: TRBJ1-3; v_call: TRBV19; cdr3_nt: TGTGCCAGTAACGCAAGGCCTTATACTGTCGTCGGAAACACCATATATTTT; cdr3_aa: CASNARPYTVVGNTIYF
clone_size: .; d_call: .; j_call: TRBJ1-2; v_call: TRBV7-2; cdr3_nt: TGTGCCAGCAGCTTAGTATCTAGGGCGACTCTCTTTGGCTACACCTTC; cdr3_aa: CASSLVSRATLFGYTF
clone_size: once; d_call: .; j_call: TRBJ1-5; v_call: TRBV12-3/TRBV12-4; cdr3_nt: TGTGCCAGCAGCCCCGGGAATCAAAATCAGCCCCAGCATTTT; cdr3_aa: CASSPGNQNQPQHF
clone_size: .; d_call: TRBD1; j_call: TRBJ2-6; v_call: TRBV5-4; cdr3_nt: TGTGCCAGCAGCGGGAACAGGGGTTCTGGGGCCAACGTCCTGACTTTC; cdr3_aa: CASSGNRGSGANVLTF
clone_size: .; d_call: .; j_call: TRBJ2-3; v_call: TRBV7-9; cdr3_nt: TGTGCCAGCAGCTTAGCGCTTGACTACACAGATACGCAGTATTTT; cdr3_aa: CASSLALDYTDTQYF
clone_size: .; d_call: .; j_call: TRBJ2-3; v_call: TRBV4-1; cdr3_nt: TGCGCCAGCAGCCACCTCGGGTCCACAGATACGCAGTATTTT; cdr3_aa: CASSHLGSTDTQYF
clone_size: .; d_call: TRBD2; j_call: TRBJ2-3; v_call: TRBV5-1; cdr3_nt: TGCGCCAGCGCAGGAGCGGGGTCGGTAGATACGCAGTATTTT; cdr3_aa: CASAGAGSVDTQYF
clone_size: .; d_call: .; j_call: TRBJ2-7; v_call: TRBV20-1; cdr3_nt: TGCAGTGCTTCTGCCTTTAGCGGTGCCGCCTACGAGCAGTACTTC; cdr3_aa: CSASAFSGAAYEQYF
clone_size: .; d_call: .; j_call: TRBJ1-5; v_call: TRBV7-9; cdr3_nt: TGTGCCAGCAGCTTAGTACGCAGGGGAATGGGCAATCAGCCCCAGCATTTT; cdr3_aa: CASSLVRRGMGNQPQHF